This TCR beta chain was documented in a study of early T cells in non-severe SARS-CoV-2 infection. In TCRdb, the 5' RACE reads were re-called with MiXCR into one record per CDR3 protein. Of 40,000 or so distinct CDR3 sequences in the sample, roughly 8% were seen once. This clonotype was counted a few times. Here the sequenced sample was whole blood, taken at baseline. This receptor was taken from an adult who was a healthcare worker with PCR-confirmed SARS-CoV-2 infection or an uninfected control (not recorded which).

As DNA, the CDR3 is TGCGCCAGCAGCCAAGGCCCTGCCCTACCTGGAGGAATTGGTGAGACCCAGTACTTC. Protein product: CASSQGPALPGGIGETQYF. V gene TRBV4-3 combines with J gene TRBJ2-5; D possibly corresponds to TRBD2 (5 bases). The CDR3 is made up of 19 amino acids. The V end lost 1 base, the J end lost 5 bases, and 26 bases lay between the germline ends. Looked up from germline, CDR1 is LGHNA and CDR2 is YSLEER.